The 12 T cell receptor beta chains listed next were all sequenced from one sample in a study of spatial heterogeneity in lung cancer (dated by TCRdb to the late 2010s). Receptors were amplified or captured by 5' RACE. Instrument used: NextSeq 500. In TCRdb, the public reads were trimmed at Q25 with fastp and aligned with MiXCR, with productive beta chains retained. Rows with a matching CDR3 protein are joined into one entry that keeps the most common DNA and genes. For this sample there are over 9,500 distinct CDR3 sequences; roughly 4% appear just once. The top ten constitute about 7.6% of the sample. Read against the paper, the sample's time point label means: sample taken at primary tumor resection. For TCR sequencing, whole RNA was extracted from tumor and nontumor lung tissue, or from cryopreserved PBMC samples, and no cell sorting was done. The sample here was normal lung tissue next to the tumor, taken at surgery. These receptors were obtained from a male donor with early-stage non-small cell lung cancer.

This clonotype was picked up many times. This beta chain is a stray read from a library made for alpha chains; its abundance is not meaningful. The chain employs TRBV29-1 and TRBJ2-3; D is unclear. This CDR3 has 14 amino acids. V lost 2 bases and J lost 2, with 11 bases in between. Germline CDR1 SQVTM, CDR2 ANQGSEA. The CDR3 sequence: CSVELRTVTDTQYF. The CDR3 DNA is TGCAGCGTTGAATTGCGGACGGTCACAGATACGCAGTATTTT.

Relative to its sample, this clonotype is medium-sized. This beta chain is an off-target read within a library intended for alpha chains, so its frequency means little. The V call is TRBV4-3, the J call TRBJ1-1, with D possibly TRBD1 on 5 matching bases. CDR1 LGHNA and CDR2 YSLEER come from the germline V gene. V dropped 0 bases and J dropped 6 bases, with 20 bases sitting between them. The CDR3 spans 17 residues. Here the CDR3 reads CASSQDRTYAGLAEAFF. CDR3 DNA: TGCGCCAGCAGCCAAGATAGGACCTATGCGGGGCTCGCTGAAGCTTTCTTT.

This clonotype was seen many times. Because the library targeted alpha chains, this beta chain is an off-target read whose size means little. The rearrangement uses TRBV6-4 and TRBJ1-1, with no clear D. Deletions cut 3 bases from V and 4 bases from J, with 15 bases between. CDR3 length: 15 amino acids. Germline CDR1 reads MRHNA; CDR2 reads SNTAGT. CDR3: CASSERVGVGTEAFF. CDR3 DNA sequence: TGTGCCAGCAGTGAGAGAGTTGGAGTAGGCACTGAAGCTTTCTTT.

This clonotype was observed many times. This beta chain is a stray sequence in a library constructed for alpha chains; its clone size is not meaningful. The V and J genes are TRBV6-5 and TRBJ2-2, with 7 nucleotides matching TRBD2. Germline trimming cut 0 bases from V and 1 base from J; bases unmatched to any gene: 5. The CDR3 is 17 amino acids. Germline-derived CDR1 and CDR2 are MNHEY and SVGAGI. CDR3 region: CASSYSWSSGNTGELFF. The CDR3 coding sequence is TGTGCCAGCAGTTACTCCTGGTCTAGCGGGAACACCGGGGAGCTGTTTTTT.

About this clonotype itself: This beta chain is off target for a library built for alpha chains, so its abundance means little. The CDR3 DNA is TGTGCCAGCAGCCCCCCACCAGGTGTCCTAGCGGGGGCAAACACCGGGGAGCTGTTTTTT. This sequence encodes CASSPPPGVLAGANTGELFF. V usage is TRBV9 and J usage is TRBJ2-2, with 10 bases that match TRBD2. CDR3 size: 20 residues. The V and J ends lost 4 bases and 2 bases, in that order; junction bases with no gene match: 17. From germline, CDR1 is SGDLS and CDR2 YYNGEE. The complete variable domain, with remaining parts taken from reference TRBV9 and TRBJ2-2, reads DSGVTQTPKHLITATGQRVTLRCSPRSGDLSVYWYQQSLDQGLQFLIQYYNGEERAKGNILERFSAQQFPDLHSELNLSSLELGDSALYFCASSPPPGVLAGANTGELFFGEGSRLTVL.

This clonotype was recorded at least ten times. The library was built for alpha chains, so this beta chain is an off-target read and its size means little. The J gene is TRBJ1-5, the V gene TRBV12-3 or TRBV12-4; TRBD1 is a possible D gene (6 bases). The CDR3 length is 14 residues. Trimming took 6 bases from V and 5 from J, leaving 14 bases between them. This CDR3 reads CASSQTGIDQPQHF. The CDR3 bases are TGTGCCAGCAGCCAGACAGGAATAGATCAGCCCCAGCATTTT.

This clonotype was seen repeatedly, ten times or more. Found in a library prepared for alpha chains, this beta chain is an off-target read, and its abundance has little meaning. The rearrangement uses TRBV5-1 and TRBJ2-2; the D gene is possibly TRBD2 (5 bases). The CDR3 is made up of 15 amino acids. The germline V and J ends were trimmed by 2 bases and 6 bases, with 14 bases remaining between them. The germline V gene encodes CDR1 SGHRS and CDR2 YFSETQ. The CDR3 sequence: CASSFSVNGAGELFF. CDR3 coding DNA: TGCGCCAGCAGCTTTTCCGTTAACGGGGCCGGGGAGCTGTTTTTT. Full variable domain (outside the CDR3, taken from reference TRBV5-1 and TRBJ2-2): KAGVTQTPRYLIKTRGQQVTLSCSPISGHRSVSWYQQTPGQGLQFLFEYFSETQRNKGNFPGRFSGRQFSNSRSEMNVSTLELGDSALYLCASSFSVNGAGELFFGEGSRLTVL.

By share of the sample, this clonotype is medium-sized. Being off target in a library aimed at alpha chains, this beta chain has a size of little meaning. V gene TRBV19 combines with J gene TRBJ1-5, with D unclear. CDR1 LNHDA and CDR2 SQIVND come from the germline V gene (reference sequence). Trimming took 1 base from V and 7 from J, leaving 5 bases between them. The length of the CDR3 is 12 residues. The CDR3 DNA reads TGTGCCAGTAGTATAGGCTGGCAGCCCCAGCATTTT. This encodes CASSIGWQPQHF. The full variable domain, completed using reference TRBV19 and TRBJ1-5, is DGGITQSPKYLFRKEGQNVTLSCEQNLNHDAMYWYRQDPGQGLRLIYYSQIVNDFQKGDIAEGYSVSREKKESFPLTVTSAQKNPTAFYLCASSIGWQPQHFGDGTRLSIL.

This clonotype was counted at least ten times. This beta chain represents an off-target read in a library built for alpha chains; its size is of limited meaning. V is TRBV29-1 and J is TRBJ1-2; D gene unclear. CDR1 is SQVTM, CDR2 ANQGSEA, per germline. The ends were cut back, 3 bases at V and 5 bases at J, with 10 bases in the middle. There are 12 residues in the CDR3. The CDR3 here is CSVDASLYGYTF. CDR3 bases: TGCAGCGTTGATGCCAGTTTGTATGGCTACACCTTC.

Note on this clonotype: The library was built for alpha chains, so this beta chain is an off-target read and its size means little. The CDR3 bases are TGCGCCAGCAGCCAGGACGGGACTAGCGGGAGGGGGGATACGCAGTATTTT. This translates into CASSQDGTSGRGDTQYF. This chain uses TRBV4-1 with TRBJ2-3; 16 nucleotides agree with TRBD2. The CDR3 consists of 17 residues. V trimming: 3 bases; J trimming: 6 bases; junction bases outside the gene matches: 6. Germline V lookup: CDR1 MGHRA, CDR2 YSYEKL.

This clonotype has ten or more counts. With the library built for alpha chains, this beta chain is off target and its frequency is not meaningful. This chain uses TRBV20-1 with TRBJ2-3, with 8 bases lining up with TRBD2. Trimming took 5 bases from V and 6 from J; bases not matched to a gene: 16. CDR1 and CDR2 (germline): DFQATT, SNEGSKA (reference sequence). This CDR3 spans 16 amino acids. In DNA form, the CDR3 reads TGCAGTGCTCGGCGGGAGGCCAGCAATCTCAGGGATACGCAGTATTTT. It yields the protein CSARREASNLRDTQYF.

In this sample, this clonotype turned up many times. This beta chain is an off-target read within a library intended for alpha chains, so its frequency means little. J is TRBJ1-2 and V is TRBV5-1; TRBD1 aligns across 9 bases. CDR3 length: 13 residues. Germline CDR1 is SGHRS and CDR2 is YFSETQ. J lost 7 bases, V lost 4 bases, and 5 bases had no gene match. The CDR3 DNA reads as TGCGCCAGCAGCGGGGGACAGGGCTTTGGCTACACCTTC. Protein sequence: CASSGGQGFGYTF.